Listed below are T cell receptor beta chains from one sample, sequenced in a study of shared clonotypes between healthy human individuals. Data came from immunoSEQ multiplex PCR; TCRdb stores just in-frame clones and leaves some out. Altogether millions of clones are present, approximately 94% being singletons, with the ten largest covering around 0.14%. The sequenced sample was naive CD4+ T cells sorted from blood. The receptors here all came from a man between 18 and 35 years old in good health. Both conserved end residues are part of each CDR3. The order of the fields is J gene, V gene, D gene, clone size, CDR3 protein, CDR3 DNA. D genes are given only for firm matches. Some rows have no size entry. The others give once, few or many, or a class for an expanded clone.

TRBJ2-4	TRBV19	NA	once	CASSIWQGGNIQYF	TGTGCCAGTAGTATTTGGCAGGGGGGTAACATTCAGTACTTC
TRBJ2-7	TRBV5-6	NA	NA	CASRPGLQGEQYF	TGTGCCAGCAGGCCGGGTCTCCAGGGCGAGCAGTACTTC
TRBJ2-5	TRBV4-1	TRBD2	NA	CASSQRRASGGGSQETQYF	TGCGCCAGCAGCCAAAGGCGGGCTAGCGGGGGGGGATCGCAAGAGACCCAGTACTTC
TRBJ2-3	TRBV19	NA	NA	CASRGPRTDTQYF	TGTGCCAGTCGGGGGCCGAGGACAGATACGCAGTATTTT
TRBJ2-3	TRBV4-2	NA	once	CASSQRDFTDTQYF	TGTGCCAGCAGCCAGCGGGACTTCACAGATACGCAGTATTTT
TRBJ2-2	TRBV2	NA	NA	CASSETGRGPGELFF	TGTGCCAGCAGTGAGACAGGTCGGGGTCCCGGGGAGCTGTTTTTT
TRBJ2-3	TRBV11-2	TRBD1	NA	CASSSKGQYTDTQYF	TGTGCCAGCAGCTCCAAGGGACAGTACACAGATACGCAGTATTTT
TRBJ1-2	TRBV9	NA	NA	CASSAGGFNGYTF	TGTGCCAGCAGCGCCGGGGGGTTCAATGGCTACACCTTC
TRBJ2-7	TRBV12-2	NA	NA	CASRLFRGTRVPYEQYF	TGTGCAAGTCGCTTATTCCGAGGAACCCGGGTCCCCTACGAGCAGTACTTC
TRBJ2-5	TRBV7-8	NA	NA	CASSFLGQILQETQYF	TGTGCCAGCAGCTTTCTAGGACAGATACTTCAAGAGACCCAGTACTTC
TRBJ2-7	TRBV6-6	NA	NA	CASSYSTVAEQYF	TGTGCCAGCAGTTACTCGACTGTCGCAGAGCAGTACTTC
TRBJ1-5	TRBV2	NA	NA	CASSDRTAGQPQHF	TGTGCCAGCAGTGACCGAACGGCAGGTCAGCCCCAGCATTTT
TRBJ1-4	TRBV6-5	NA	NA	CATKGSLATNEKLFF	TGTGCCACCAAGGGGTCCCTTGCAACTAATGAAAAACTGTTTTTT
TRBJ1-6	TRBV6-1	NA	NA	CATTRQDYNSPLHF	TGTGCCACCACCCGACAGGATTATAATTCACCCCTCCACTTT
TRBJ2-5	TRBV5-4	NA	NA	CASSLAETGQETQYF	TGTGCCAGCAGCTTGGCCGAGACAGGCCAAGAGACCCAGTACTTC
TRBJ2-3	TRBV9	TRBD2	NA	CASSVAAGEGADTQYF	TGTGCCAGCAGCGTAGCCGCGGGGGAAGGGGCAGATACGCAGTATTTT
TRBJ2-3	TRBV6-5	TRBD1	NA	CASSRDRGRDTQYF	TGTGCCAGCAGTCGGGACAGGGGCAGAGATACGCAGTATTTT
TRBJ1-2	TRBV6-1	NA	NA	CASSGQSYGYTF	TGTGCCAGCAGTGGACAGTCCTATGGCTACACCTTC
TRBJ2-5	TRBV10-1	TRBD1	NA	CASSENRGFGETQYF	TGCGCCAGCAGCGAAAACAGGGGGTTTGGTGAGACCCAGTACTTC
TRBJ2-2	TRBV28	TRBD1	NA	CASSPHRDSNTGELFF	TGTGCCAGCAGTCCACACCGGGACAGCAACACCGGGGAGCTGTTTTTT
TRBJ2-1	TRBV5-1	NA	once	CASSLTNEQFF	TGCGCCAGCAGCTTGACGAATGAGCAGTTCTTC
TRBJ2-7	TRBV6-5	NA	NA	CASSQTSAEQYF	TGTGCCAGCAGTCAGACTAGTGCCGAGCAGTACTTC
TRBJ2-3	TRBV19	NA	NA	CASSWLNTDTQYF	TGTGCCAGTAGTTGGCTAAACACAGATACGCAGTATTTT
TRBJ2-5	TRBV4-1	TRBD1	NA	CASSRPGQGETQYF	TGCGCCAGCAGCCGGCCGGGACAGGGCGAGACCCAGTACTTC
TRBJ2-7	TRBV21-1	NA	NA	CASTPSRDRRRSSYEQYF	TGTGCCAGCACCCCTTCTCGGGACAGGCGTCGGAGCTCCTACGAGCAGTACTTC
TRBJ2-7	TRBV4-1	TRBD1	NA	CASSQGQGALRSEQYF	TGCGCCAGCAGCCAGGGACAGGGGGCGCTCAGGTCCGAGCAGTACTTC
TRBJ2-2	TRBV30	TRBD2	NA	CAWSVTRTSGRGIGELFF	TGTGCCTGGAGTGTAACCCGGACTAGCGGGAGGGGAATCGGGGAGCTGTTTTTT
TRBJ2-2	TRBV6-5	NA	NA	CASSYEFSNTGELFF	TGTGCCAGCAGTTATGAGTTTTCGAACACCGGGGAGCTGTTTTTT